Detailed here is one T cell receptor (beta chain). At one end the junction does not follow the germline gene, possibly because of a read error. The germline CDR1 and CDR2 sequences are KGHSH and LQKENI. The CDR3 runs 12 residues. The PCR was carried out with 60 Vbeta primers and 13 Jbeta primers. Libraries were prepared by immunoSEQ multiplex PCR; TCRdb keeps only in-frame clonotypes and omits some of them. The sample includes under 75,000 clones. This sample is drawn from a study of cytomegalovirus exposure and HLA in healthy donors. The sequence was obtained from a female donor in good health and CMV-seropositive. The rearrangement joins TRBV18 to TRBJ2-7; tentative D call: TRBD1 (5 bases). The specimen was PBMCs. CDR3 protein: CASSPPQGPLIF. The CDR3 DNA reads as TGTGCCAGCTCACCTCCTCAGGGCCCCCTTATCTTC.